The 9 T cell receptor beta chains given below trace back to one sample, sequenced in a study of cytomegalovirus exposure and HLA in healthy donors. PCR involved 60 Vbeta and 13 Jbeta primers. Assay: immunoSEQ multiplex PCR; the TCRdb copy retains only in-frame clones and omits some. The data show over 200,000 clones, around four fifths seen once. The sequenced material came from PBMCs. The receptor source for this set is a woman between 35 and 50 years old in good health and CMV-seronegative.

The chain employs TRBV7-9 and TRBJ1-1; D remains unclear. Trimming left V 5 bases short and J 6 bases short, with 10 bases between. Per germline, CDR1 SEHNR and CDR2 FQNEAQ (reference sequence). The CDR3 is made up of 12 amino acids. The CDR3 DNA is TGTGCCAGCAGCGGAGCAGTGGCTGAAGCTTTCTTT. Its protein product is CASSGAVAEAFF.

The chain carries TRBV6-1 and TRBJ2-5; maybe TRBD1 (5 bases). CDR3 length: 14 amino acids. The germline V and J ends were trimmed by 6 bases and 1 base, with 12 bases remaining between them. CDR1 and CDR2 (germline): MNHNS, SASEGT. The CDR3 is CASRTRVLQETQYF. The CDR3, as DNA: TGTGCCAGCAGGACCAGGGTACTCCAAGAGACCCAGTACTTC.

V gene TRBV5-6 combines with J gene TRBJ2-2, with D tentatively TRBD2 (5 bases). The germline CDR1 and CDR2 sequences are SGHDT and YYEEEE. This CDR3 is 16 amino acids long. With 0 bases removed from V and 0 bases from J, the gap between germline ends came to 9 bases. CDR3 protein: CASSLVGRTNTGELFF. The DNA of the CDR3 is TGTGCCAGCAGCTTGGTGGGGAGAACGAACACCGGGGAGCTGTTTTTT.

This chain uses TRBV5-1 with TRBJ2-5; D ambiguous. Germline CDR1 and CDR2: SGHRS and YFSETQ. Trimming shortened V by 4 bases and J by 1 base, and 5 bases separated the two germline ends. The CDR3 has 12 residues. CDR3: CASSATQETQYF. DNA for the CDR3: TGCGCCAGCAGCGCTACCCAAGAGACCCAGTACTTC.

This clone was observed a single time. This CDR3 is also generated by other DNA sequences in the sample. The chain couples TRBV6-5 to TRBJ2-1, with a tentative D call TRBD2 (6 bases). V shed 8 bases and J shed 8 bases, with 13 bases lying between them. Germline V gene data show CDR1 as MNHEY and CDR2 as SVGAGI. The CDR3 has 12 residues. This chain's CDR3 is CASRTPGDEQFF. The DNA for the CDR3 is TGTGCCAGCCGGACCCCGGGGGATGAGCAGTTCTTC.

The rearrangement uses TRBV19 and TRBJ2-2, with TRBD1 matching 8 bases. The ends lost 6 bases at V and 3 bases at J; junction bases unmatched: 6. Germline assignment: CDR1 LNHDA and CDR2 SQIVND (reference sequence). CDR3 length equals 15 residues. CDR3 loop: CASRVRGLDTGELFF. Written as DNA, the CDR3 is TGTGCCAGTAGAGTCAGGGGGCTCGACACCGGGGAGCTGTTTTTT.

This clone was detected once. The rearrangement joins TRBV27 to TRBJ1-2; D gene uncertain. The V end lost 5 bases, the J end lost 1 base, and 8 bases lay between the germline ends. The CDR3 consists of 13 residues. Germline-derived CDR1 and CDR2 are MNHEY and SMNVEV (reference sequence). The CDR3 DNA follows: TGTGCCAGCAGTCATGGGAGTAACTATGGCTACACCTTC. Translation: CASSHGSNYGYTF.

The CDR3 DNA follows: TGTGCCAGCAGAGTGGTTACTAGCGGGGGATGGCCAGATACGCAGTATTTT. Protein: CASRVVTSGGWPDTQYF. V is TRBV2 and J is TRBJ2-3; 11 bases are a match to TRBD2. Germline-derived CDR1 and CDR2 are SNHLY and FYNNEI. The CDR3 runs to 17 residues. V shed 6 bases and J 4 bases; nucleotides not matched to a gene: 12.

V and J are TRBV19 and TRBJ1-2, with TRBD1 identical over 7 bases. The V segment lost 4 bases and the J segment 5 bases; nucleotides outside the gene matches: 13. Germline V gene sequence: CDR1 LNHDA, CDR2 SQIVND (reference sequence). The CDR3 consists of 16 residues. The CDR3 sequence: CASSTDPGQLLYGYTF. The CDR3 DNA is TGTGCCAGTAGTACCGATCCGGGACAGCTTCTGTATGGCTACACCTTC.